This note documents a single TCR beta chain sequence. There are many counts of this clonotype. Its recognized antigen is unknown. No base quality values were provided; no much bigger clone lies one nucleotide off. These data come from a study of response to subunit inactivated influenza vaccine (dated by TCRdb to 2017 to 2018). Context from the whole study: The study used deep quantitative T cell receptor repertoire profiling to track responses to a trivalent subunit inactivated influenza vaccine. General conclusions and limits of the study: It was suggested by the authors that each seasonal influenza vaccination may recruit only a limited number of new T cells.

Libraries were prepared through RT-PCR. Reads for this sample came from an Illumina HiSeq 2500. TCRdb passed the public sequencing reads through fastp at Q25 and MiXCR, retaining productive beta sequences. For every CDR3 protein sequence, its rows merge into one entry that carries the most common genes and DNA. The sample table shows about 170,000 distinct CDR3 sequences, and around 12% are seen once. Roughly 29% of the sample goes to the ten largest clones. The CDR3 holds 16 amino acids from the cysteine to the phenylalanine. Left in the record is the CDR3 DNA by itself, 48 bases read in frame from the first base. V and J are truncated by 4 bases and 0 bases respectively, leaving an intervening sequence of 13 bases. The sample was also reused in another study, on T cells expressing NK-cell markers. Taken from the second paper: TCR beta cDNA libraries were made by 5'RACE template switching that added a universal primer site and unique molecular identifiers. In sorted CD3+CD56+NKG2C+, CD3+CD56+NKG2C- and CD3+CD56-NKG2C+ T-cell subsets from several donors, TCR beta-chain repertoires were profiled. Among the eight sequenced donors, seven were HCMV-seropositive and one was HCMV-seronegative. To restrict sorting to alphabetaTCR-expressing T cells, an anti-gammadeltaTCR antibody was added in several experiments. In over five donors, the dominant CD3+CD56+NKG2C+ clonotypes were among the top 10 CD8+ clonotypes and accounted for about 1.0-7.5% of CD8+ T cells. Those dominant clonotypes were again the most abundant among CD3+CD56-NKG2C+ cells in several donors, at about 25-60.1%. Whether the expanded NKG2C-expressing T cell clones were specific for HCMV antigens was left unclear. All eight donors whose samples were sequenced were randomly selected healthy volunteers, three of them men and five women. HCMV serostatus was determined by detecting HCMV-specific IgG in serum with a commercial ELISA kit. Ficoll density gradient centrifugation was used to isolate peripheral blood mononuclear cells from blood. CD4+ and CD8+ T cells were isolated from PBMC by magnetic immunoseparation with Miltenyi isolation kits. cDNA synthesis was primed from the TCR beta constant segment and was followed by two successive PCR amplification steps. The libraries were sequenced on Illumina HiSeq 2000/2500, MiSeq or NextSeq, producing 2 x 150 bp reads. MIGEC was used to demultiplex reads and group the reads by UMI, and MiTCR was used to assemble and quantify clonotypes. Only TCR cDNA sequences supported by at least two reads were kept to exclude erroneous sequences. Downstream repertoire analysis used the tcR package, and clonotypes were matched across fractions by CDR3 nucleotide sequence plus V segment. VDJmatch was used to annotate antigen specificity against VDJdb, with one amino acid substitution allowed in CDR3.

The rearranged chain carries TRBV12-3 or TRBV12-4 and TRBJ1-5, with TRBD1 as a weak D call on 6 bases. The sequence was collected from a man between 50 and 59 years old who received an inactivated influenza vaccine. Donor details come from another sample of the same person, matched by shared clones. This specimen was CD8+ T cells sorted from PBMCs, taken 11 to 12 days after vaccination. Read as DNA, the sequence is TGTGCCAGCAGTTACGAACAGGGCTATAGCAATCAGCCCCAGCATTTT. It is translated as CASSYEQGYSNQPQHF.